This T cell receptor beta chain derives from a study of blood T cells in healthy people across ages. The sample holds a few counts of this clonotype. The CDR3 contains 14 residues. V gave up 6 bases and J gave up 4 bases, with 18 bases separating them. Germline CDR1 is SQVTM and CDR2 is ANQGSEA. A second about 6 to 12 cycle PCR used barcoded and J-beta primers. In TCRdb, the 5' RACE reads were re-called with MiXCR into one record per CDR3 protein. The sample lists approximately 1,000,000 distinct CDR3 sequences; more than 30% were seen once. What was sequenced was blood. The gene calls are TRBV29-1 and TRBJ1-2; possibly TRBD1 for D (5 bases). This sequence was found in a man aged 18 to 35 in good health. CDR3 coding DNA: TGCAGCGTCCGAGGGGTGGGGTCGAGCTATGGCTACACCTTC. This gives the protein CSVRGVGSSYGYTF.